The 21 T cell receptor beta chains below were found in one sample sequenced in a study of T cells after yellow fever vaccination. TCRdb recomputed calls from the 5' RACE reads with MiXCR, one row per CDR3 protein. The sample has around 110,000 distinct CDR3 sequences; more than 7.5% are singletons. The specimen comprised CD8+ T cells sorted from PBMCs, sampled 45 days after the yellow fever booster vaccination. The receptors come from a man aged 25-45 years who received the YFV17D yellow fever vaccine.

In this sample, this clonotype turned up many times. The V call is TRBV5-1, the J call TRBJ1-1; D unresolved. This CDR3 has 15 residues. CDR1 is SGHRS and CDR2 is YFSETQ in the germline V gene. V lost 0 bases and J lost 0, with 9 bases in between. This CDR3 reads CASSLDGLVNTEAFF. The CDR3 DNA reads as TGCGCCAGCAGCTTGGATGGTCTAGTGAACACTGAAGCTTTCTTT.

This clonotype was seen many times. The chain combines TRBV10-2 with TRBJ2-3; D not resolved. In germline, CDR1 is WSHSY, CDR2 SAAADI. CDR3 length: 13 residues. Deletions cut 0 bases from V and 5 bases from J, with 6 bases between. The CDR3 DNA is TGCGCCAGCAGTGAGTCGTTAGGAGATACGCAGTATTTT. It translates to CASSESLGDTQYF.

J is TRBJ2-7 and V is TRBV27; no clear D gene. The germline CDR1 and CDR2 sequences are MNHEY and SMNVEV (reference sequence). V lost 7 bases and J 6 bases, leaving 16 bases between the germline ends. The CDR3 length is 13 residues. Here the CDR3 reads CASKSYTVAEQYF. Written as DNA, the CDR3 is TGTGCCAGCAAGTCCTACACGGTAGCCGAGCAGTACTTC.

The V and J genes are TRBV13 and TRBJ2-7, with TRBD1 matching 7 bases. CDR3 length equals 13 residues. V was pared by 5 bases and J by 1 base, with 2 bases of the junction left unmatched. Germline values: CDR1 PRHDT, CDR2 FYEKMQ (reference sequence). CDR3 in amino acids: CASSKGASYEQYF. DNA for the CDR3: TGTGCCAGCAGCAAGGGGGCTTCCTACGAGCAGTACTTC.

This clonotype was detected many times. The gene calls are TRBV3-1 and TRBJ2-7; a possible D gene is TRBD1 (7 bases). Looked up from germline, CDR1 is LGHDT and CDR2 is YNNKEL (reference sequence). The V end was cut by 0 bases, the J end by 2 bases, with 11 bases between. The CDR3 loop spans 15 amino acids. The CDR3, as DNA: TGTGCCAGCAGCCAAGATTCCAGGGGGGCCTACGAGCAGTACTTC. It codes for CASSQDSRGAYEQYF.

Ten or more counts support this clonotype. The rearrangement links TRBV12-3 or TRBV12-4 to TRBJ2-3; 8 bases are shared with TRBD2. Unmatched junction bases numbered 6, after V lost 6 bases and J lost 4 bases. The CDR3 sequence is 14 residues long. CDR3 nucleotides: TGTGCCAGCAGCTATAGCGGGATGGCAGATACGCAGTATTTT. This gives the protein CASSYSGMADTQYF.

This clonotype was observed at least ten times. The chain recombines TRBV20-1 with TRBJ1-1; D is unclear. The CDR3 has 11 amino acids. Germline-derived CDR1 and CDR2 are DFQATT and SNEGSKA (reference sequence). Trimming took 7 bases from V and 4 from J, leaving 10 bases between them. The CDR3 is CSVIVVTEAFF. Written as DNA, the CDR3 is TGCAGTGTTATAGTGGTCACTGAAGCTTTCTTT.

This clonotype was counted a few times. This chain connects TRBV5-4 to TRBJ1-1, with TRBD1 as a possible D gene (6 bases). This CDR3 is 15 amino acids long. In germline, CDR1 is SGHNT, CDR2 YYREEE (reference sequence). Trimming pared 2 bases from V and 5 bases from J, leaving 16 bases between. The CDR3 DNA reads TGTGCCAGCAGCTTTGGTTATGGGGGCGGTACTGAAGCTTTCTTT. It encodes CASSFGYGGGTEAFF.

This clonotype was counted ten times or more. The rearrangement uses TRBV12-3 or TRBV12-4 and TRBJ2-5; the D gene could be TRBD1 or TRBD2 (5 bases each). This CDR3 region has 13 residues. Trimming took off 6 bases at V and 5 bases at J, with 13 bases between the two ends. Written as DNA, the CDR3 is TGTGCCAGCAGGTCGGGACCGGGGGAGACCCAGTACTTC. Amino acid sequence: CASRSGPGETQYF.

Many counts were recorded for this clonotype. The rearrangement links TRBV28 to TRBJ2-6, with TRBD1 identical over 7 bases. Looked up from germline, CDR1 is MDHEN and CDR2 is SYDVKM. The CDR3 extends over 15 amino acids. The junction had 11 bases not matched to a gene; V was cut back by 4 bases and J by 11 bases. The CDR3 nucleotides are TGTGCCAGCAGTTCCCGACAGGGTTTCTCCTACGTCCTGACTTTC. Translated, it gives CASSSRQGFSYVLTF.

This clonotype was counted at least ten times. The V call is TRBV10-3, the J call TRBJ2-5; TRBD2 matches at 16 bases. Germline V gives CDR1 ENHRY, CDR2 SYGVKD. This CDR3 spans 18 amino acids. Losses at the gene ends were 6 bases for V and 5 bases for J; bases not matched to a gene: 12. CDR3: CAIRDPGLAGGPWETQYF. CDR3 coding DNA: TGTGCCATCAGGGACCCGGGACTAGCGGGAGGGCCGTGGGAGACCCAGTACTTC.

This clonotype was observed a handful of times. The rearrangement links TRBV5-6 to TRBJ2-7; 9 positions match TRBD1. Trimming at V came to 3 bases and at J to 3 bases, leaving 10 bases not matched to a gene. CDR1 SGHDT and CDR2 YYEEEE come from the germline V gene. CDR3 length: 16 residues. The CDR3 is CASSSTTGTGYYEQYF. CDR3 DNA sequence: TGTGCCAGCAGCTCAACCACCGGGACAGGGTACTACGAGCAGTACTTC.

This clonotype was seen at least ten times. The rearrangement uses TRBV6-6 and TRBJ2-1, with 13 bases lining up with TRBD2. This CDR3 is 13 amino acids long. Trimming took 6 bases from V and 13 from J; bases not matched to a gene: 6. The germline V gene has CDR1 MNHNY and CDR2 SVGAGI (reference sequence). The CDR3 DNA reads TGTGCCAGCAGCCCCGGACTAGCGGGAGATCAGTTCTTC. Translating it yields CASSPGLAGDQFF.

This clonotype has ten or more counts. This chain connects TRBV27 to TRBJ2-5, with D possibly being TRBD2 (5 bases). Trimming took 3 bases from V and 4 from J, leaving 18 bases between them. The germline CDR1 and CDR2 sequences are MNHEY and SMNVEV (reference sequence). The CDR3 contains 16 residues. The CDR3 DNA is TGTGCCAGCAGTTTGGGAGCACCCGGTCTCGGAGAGACCCAGTACTTC. Amino acids: CASSLGAPGLGETQYF.

This clonotype was seen repeatedly, ten times or more. The chain uses TRBV15 and TRBJ2-3; D remains unclear. Germline V lookup: CDR1 LNHNV, CDR2 YYDKDF (reference sequence). The ends were cut back, 2 bases at V and 3 bases at J, with 0 bases in the middle. The CDR3 consists of 11 residues. DNA for the CDR3: TGTGCCACCAGCAGAACAGATACGCAGTATTTT. Translating it yields CATSRTDTQYF.

The rearrangement links TRBV6-5 to TRBJ1-1, with D unresolved. Trimming took off 0 bases at V and 5 bases at J, with 7 bases between the two ends. Looked up from germline, CDR1 is MNHEY and CDR2 is SVGAGI. The CDR3 contains 13 residues. In DNA, the CDR3 is TGTGCCAGCAGTTACTCGAGAGGGACTGAAGCTTTCTTT. Translation: CASSYSRGTEAFF.

This clonotype was counted only a few times. The DNA of the CDR3 is TGTGCCAGCACCGATAGGGGACAGTTGAACACTGAAGCTTTCTTT. Encoded protein: CASTDRGQLNTEAFF. This sequence joins TRBV6-1 and TRBJ1-1; 7 bases are a match to TRBD1. Germline V gene sequence: CDR1 MNHNS, CDR2 SASEGT. CDR3 size: 15 residues. V gave up 7 bases and J gave up 0 bases; unmatched junction bases: 8.

The chain employs TRBV20-1 and TRBJ2-5; 7 nucleotides line up with TRBD2. The germline V gene has CDR1 DFQATT and CDR2 SNEGSKA (reference sequence). V trimming: 6 bases; J trimming: 5 bases; junction bases outside the gene matches: 6. The CDR3 extends over 12 amino acids. The DNA for the CDR3 is TGCAGTGCCAGGACTAGTCGGGAGACCCAGTACTTC. Residues: CSARTSRETQYF.

This clonotype was seen many times. The CDR3 sequence: CASSSGHSYGDPSLDEQFF. The CDR3 bases are TGCGCCAGCAGCTCGGGACACTCATACGGGGACCCCTCACTGGATGAGCAGTTCTTC. V gene TRBV5-1 combines with J gene TRBJ2-1, with a weak D call TRBD1 (6 bases). V was pared by 3 bases and J by 8 bases, with 30 bases between. Germline V lookup: CDR1 SGHRS, CDR2 YFSETQ. The CDR3 runs to 19 residues.

This chain links TRBV7-8 with TRBJ2-1; 9 bases fit TRBD2. CDR1 is SGHVS and CDR2 is FQNEAQ in the germline V gene. The CDR3 covers 15 residues. Germline trimming cut 1 base from V and 15 bases from J; bases unmatched to any gene: 13. Here the CDR3 reads CASSLVSREGTPRFF. CDR3 bases: TGTGCCAGCAGCTTAGTCTCGCGGGAGGGGACGCCCCGGTTCTTC.

This clonotype has at least ten counts. The rearrangement uses TRBV7-9 and TRBJ1-3, with unresolved D. Germline V gene sequence: CDR1 SEHNR, CDR2 FQNEAQ (reference sequence). V was trimmed by 5 bases and J by 4 bases, leaving 9 bases between them. The CDR3 has 13 residues. The CDR3 reads CASSPGPGNTIYF. For the CDR3, the DNA is TGTGCCAGCAGCCCTGGCCCGGGAAACACCATATATTTT.